This T cell receptor (beta chain) was captured in a study of identical twins. Per the germline V gene, CDR1 is MNHEY and CDR2 is SVGEGT. J lost 6 bases, V lost 2 bases, and 5 bases had no gene match. There are 14 residues in the CDR3. Unique molecular identifiers were in the cDNA, with template-switch universal primer binding. TCRdb recomputed calls from the 5' RACE reads with MiXCR, one row per CDR3 protein. The sample holds roughly 250,000 distinct CDR3 sequences, 11% to 15% seen once. The chain has TRBV6-2 or TRBV6-3 and TRBJ1-1, with 8 positions matching TRBD1. Sequences were obtained from memory (CD45RO+) T cells sorted from blood. This receptor was taken from a woman between 18 and 29 years old in good health. Here the CDR3 reads CASSYQGALAEAFF. CDR3 nucleotides: TGTGCCAGCAGTTACCAGGGGGCGCTTGCTGAAGCTTTCTTT.